This T cell receptor beta chain was sequenced in a study of shared clonotypes between healthy human individuals. Study summary: There were three CD4 naive, three CD4 memory, two CD8 naive and one CD8 memory plates per donor.

In this sample, this clone turned up once. Its antigen is still unknown. Trimming stripped 2 bases from V and 0 bases from J, with 8 bases between. There are 14 residues in the CDR3. Germline V gene data show CDR1 as SEHNR and CDR2 as FQNEAQ (reference sequence). Assay execution took place at the deep level. Assay: immunoSEQ multiplex PCR; the TCRdb copy retains only in-frame clones and omits some. Among 2 million to 2.5 million clones listed, almost 96% were seen once. Study conclusions and caveats: Generation probabilities of non-shared clonotypes were lower (relative to those shared by all four donors). Incompleteness in sorted-subset sequencing, despite large depth, was shown by rarefaction.

The TCR was taken from a man younger than 35 in good health. The chain is built from TRBV7-9 and TRBJ2-7; TRBD2 is a possible D gene (7 bases). The specimen was naive CD4+ T cells sorted from blood. The subset was: CD45RA+ positively selected. CDR3 nucleotides: TGTGCCAGCAGCTTAAGGGGGGGCTCCTACGAGCAGTACTTC. Amino acids: CASSLRGGSYEQYF.